This TCR beta chain was sequenced in a study of CD8+ T cells in alopecia areata. Study-wide background: Patients received oral tofacitinib, 5 to 10 mg twice daily, for moderate-to-severe alopecia areata. Whole-study results and caveats: The presence of one nonresponder keeps the tie between baseline CD8+ expansion and response uncertain.

RNA extraction was followed by reverse transcription into cDNA, which acted as the sequencing template. Repertoires were generated with immunoSEQ multiplex PCR, while TCRdb's copy carries only in-frame clones and drops some. The sample has about 140,000 clones, about 88% seen once. This CDR3 comprises 12 residues. The ends were cut back, 3 bases at V and 5 bases at J, with 7 bases in the middle. The V gene's germline CDR1 is SGHVS and CDR2 FQNEAQ. The table lists this clone with a few counts. The target antigen is unknown. Treatment meaning: oral pan-JAK inhibitor, 5-10 mg twice daily. Researchers gathered lesional scalp punch biopsies and peripheral blood from patients with alopecia areata.

Sequenced here: CD8+ T cells sorted from blood, sampled at week 4, from a patient treated with tofacitinib. V is TRBV7-8 and J is TRBJ2-5; no reliable D call. The sequence was collected from a human donor with alopecia areata. Here the CDR3 DNA reads TGTGCCAGCAGCTTGGGTCGGGAGACCCAGTACTTC. Residues: CASSLGRETQYF.